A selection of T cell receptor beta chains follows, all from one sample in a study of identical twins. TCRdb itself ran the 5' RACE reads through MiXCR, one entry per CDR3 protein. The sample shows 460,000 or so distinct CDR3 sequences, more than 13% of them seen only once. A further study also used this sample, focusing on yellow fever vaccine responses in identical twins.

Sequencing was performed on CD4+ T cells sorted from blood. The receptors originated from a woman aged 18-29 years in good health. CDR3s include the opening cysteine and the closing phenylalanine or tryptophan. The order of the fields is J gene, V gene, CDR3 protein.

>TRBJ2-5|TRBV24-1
CATGRDREETQYF
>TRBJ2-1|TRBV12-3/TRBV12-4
CASSLPSGPNEEQFF
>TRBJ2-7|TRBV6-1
CASPEEQGAGREQYF
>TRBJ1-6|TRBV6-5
CASRSPNSPLHF
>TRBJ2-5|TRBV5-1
CASNPSGGQETQYF
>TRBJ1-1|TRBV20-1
CSAPRNPEAFF
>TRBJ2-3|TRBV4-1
CASSQDGGLTGWHSSDTQYF
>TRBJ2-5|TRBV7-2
CASSVESGSQETQYF
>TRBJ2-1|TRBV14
CASSQLWRGANNEQFF
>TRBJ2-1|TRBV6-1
CASSPSGRAHEQFF
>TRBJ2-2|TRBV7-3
CASSPTEFMGELFF
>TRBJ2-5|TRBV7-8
CASRSQGRETQYF
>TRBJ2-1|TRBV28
CASSAIAGGLNEQFF
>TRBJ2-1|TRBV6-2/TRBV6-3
CASRDGSGTYNEQFF
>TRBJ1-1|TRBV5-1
CASSLDEGDTEAFF
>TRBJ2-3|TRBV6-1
CASTLAGGPTDTQYF
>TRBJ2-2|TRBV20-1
CSAATTRELFF
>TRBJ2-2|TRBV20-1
CSPPYRVNTGELFF
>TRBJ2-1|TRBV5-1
CARLGSGSYNEQFF
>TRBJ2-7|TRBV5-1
CASSLARTVTYEQYF
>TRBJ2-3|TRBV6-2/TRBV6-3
CASSYPLTSGSSTDTQYF
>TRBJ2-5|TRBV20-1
CSAPSGAGQETQYF
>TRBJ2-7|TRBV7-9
CASSPRGTETYEQYF
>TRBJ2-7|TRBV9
CASSVGTGEGGQYF
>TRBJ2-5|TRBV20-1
CSAVPTGGGETQYF